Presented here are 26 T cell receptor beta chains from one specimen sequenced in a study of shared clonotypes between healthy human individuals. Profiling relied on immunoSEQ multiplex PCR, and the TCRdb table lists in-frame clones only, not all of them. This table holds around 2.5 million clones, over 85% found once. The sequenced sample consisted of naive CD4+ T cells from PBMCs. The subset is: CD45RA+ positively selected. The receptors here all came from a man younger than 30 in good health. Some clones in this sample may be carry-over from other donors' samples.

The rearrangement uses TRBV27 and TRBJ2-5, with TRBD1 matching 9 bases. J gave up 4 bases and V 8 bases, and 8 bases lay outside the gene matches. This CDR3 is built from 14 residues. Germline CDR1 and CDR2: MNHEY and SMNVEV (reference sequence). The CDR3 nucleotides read TGTGCCAGCCCCGGGACAGGGAATATAGAGACCCAGTACTTC. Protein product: CASPGTGNIETQYF.

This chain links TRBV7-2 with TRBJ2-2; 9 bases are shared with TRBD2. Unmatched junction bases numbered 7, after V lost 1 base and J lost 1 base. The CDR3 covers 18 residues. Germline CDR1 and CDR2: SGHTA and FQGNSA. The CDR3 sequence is CASSLVGGRAGNTGELFF. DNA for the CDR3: TGTGCCAGCAGCTTAGTAGGCGGGAGGGCCGGGAACACCGGGGAGCTGTTTTTT.

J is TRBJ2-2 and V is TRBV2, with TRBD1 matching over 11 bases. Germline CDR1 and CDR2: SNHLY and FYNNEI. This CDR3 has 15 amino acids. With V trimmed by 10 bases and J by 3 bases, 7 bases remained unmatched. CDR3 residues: CATEPGQGDTGELFF. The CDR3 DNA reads TGTGCCACCGAACCGGGACAGGGGGACACCGGGGAGCTGTTTTTT. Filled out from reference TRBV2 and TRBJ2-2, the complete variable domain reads EPEVTQTPSHQVTQMGQEVILRCVPISNHLYFYWYRQILGQKVEFLVSFYNNEISEKSEIFDDQFSVERPDGSNFTLKIRSTKLEDSAMYFCATEPGQGDTGELFFGEGSRLTVL.

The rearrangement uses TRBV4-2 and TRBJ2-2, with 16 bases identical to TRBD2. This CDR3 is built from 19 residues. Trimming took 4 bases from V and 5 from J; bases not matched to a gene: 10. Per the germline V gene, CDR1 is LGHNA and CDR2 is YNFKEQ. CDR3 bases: TGTGCCAGCAGCCCCCGCGGGACTAGCGGGAGGGCCGGGACCGGGGAGCTGTTTTTT. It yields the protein CASSPRGTSGRAGTGELFF.

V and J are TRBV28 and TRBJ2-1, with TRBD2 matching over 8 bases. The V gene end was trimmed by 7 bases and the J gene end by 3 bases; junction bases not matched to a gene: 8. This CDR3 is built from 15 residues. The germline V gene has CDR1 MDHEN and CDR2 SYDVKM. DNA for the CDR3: TGTGCCAGCATCCCGGGAGGGCGAATCTACAATGAGCAGTTCTTC. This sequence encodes CASIPGGRIYNEQFF. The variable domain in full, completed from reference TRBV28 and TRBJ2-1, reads DVKVTQSSRYLVKRTGEKVFLECVQDMDHENMFWYRQDPGLGLRLIYFSYDVKMKEKGDIPEGYSVSREKKERFSLILESASTNQTSMYLCASIPGGRIYNEQFFGPGTRLTVL.

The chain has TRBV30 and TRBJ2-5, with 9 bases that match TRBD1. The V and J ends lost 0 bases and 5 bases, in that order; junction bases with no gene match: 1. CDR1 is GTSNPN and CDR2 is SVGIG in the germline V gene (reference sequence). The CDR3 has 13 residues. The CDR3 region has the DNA TGTGCCTGGAGTGTAGGACAGGGGGAGACCCAGTACTTC. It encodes CAWSVGQGETQYF. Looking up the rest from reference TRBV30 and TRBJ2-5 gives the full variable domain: SQTIHQWPATLVQPVGSPLSLECTVEGTSNPNLYWYRQAAGRGLQLLFYSVGIGQISSEVPQNLSASRPQDRQFILSSKKLLLSDSGFYLCAWSVGQGETQYFGPGTRLLVL.

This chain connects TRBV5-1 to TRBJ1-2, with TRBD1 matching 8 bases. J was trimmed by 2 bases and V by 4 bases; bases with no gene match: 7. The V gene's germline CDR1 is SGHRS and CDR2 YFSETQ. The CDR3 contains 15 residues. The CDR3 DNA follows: TGCGCCAGCAGCAGGGGACAGGCCGGAAACTATGGCTACACCTTC. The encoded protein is CASSRGQAGNYGYTF. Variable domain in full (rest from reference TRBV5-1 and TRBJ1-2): KAGVTQTPRYLIKTRGQQVTLSCSPISGHRSVSWYQQTPGQGLQFLFEYFSETQRNKGNFPGRFSGRQFSNSRSEMNVSTLELGDSALYLCASSRGQAGNYGYTFGSGTRLTVV.

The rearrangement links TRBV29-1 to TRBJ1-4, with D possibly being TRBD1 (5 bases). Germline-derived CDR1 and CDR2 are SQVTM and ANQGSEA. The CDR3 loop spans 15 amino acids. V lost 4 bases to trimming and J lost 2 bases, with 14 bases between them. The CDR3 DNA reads TGCAGCGTTGGGACCGATTGGGGCACTAATGAAAAACTGTTTTTT. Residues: CSVGTDWGTNEKLFF.

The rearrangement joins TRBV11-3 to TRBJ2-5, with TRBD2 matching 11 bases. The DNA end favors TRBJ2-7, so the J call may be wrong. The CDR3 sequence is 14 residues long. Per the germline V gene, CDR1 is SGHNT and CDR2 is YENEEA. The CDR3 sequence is CASSLGTSGSEQYF. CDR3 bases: TGTGCCAGCAGCCTAGGGACTAGCGGCAGCGAGCAGTACTTC.

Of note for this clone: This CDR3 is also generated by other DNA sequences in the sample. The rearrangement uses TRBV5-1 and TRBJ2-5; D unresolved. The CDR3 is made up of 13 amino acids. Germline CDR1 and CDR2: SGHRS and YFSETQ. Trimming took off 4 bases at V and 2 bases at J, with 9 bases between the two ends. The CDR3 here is CASSRGSQETQYF. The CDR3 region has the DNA TGCGCCAGCAGCCGCGGTAGTCAAGAGACCCAGTACTTC.

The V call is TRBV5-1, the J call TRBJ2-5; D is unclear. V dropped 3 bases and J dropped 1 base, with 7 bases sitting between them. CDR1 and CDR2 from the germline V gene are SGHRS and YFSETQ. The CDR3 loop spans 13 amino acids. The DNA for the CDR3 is TGCGCCAGCAGCTCAGAAGGCCAAGAGACCCAGTACTTC. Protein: CASSSEGQETQYF.

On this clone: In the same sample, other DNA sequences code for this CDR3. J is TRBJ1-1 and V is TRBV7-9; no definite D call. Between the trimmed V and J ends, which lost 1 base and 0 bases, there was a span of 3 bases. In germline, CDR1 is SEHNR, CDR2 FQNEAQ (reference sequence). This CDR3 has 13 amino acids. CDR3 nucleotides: TGTGCCAGCAGCTTAGACATGAACACTGAAGCTTTCTTT. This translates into CASSLDMNTEAFF.

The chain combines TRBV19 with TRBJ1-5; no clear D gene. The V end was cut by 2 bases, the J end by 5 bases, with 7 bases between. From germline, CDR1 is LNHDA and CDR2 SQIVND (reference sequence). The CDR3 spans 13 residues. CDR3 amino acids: CASSIQADQPQHF. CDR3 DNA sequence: TGTGCCAGTAGTATACAAGCAGATCAGCCCCAGCATTTT.

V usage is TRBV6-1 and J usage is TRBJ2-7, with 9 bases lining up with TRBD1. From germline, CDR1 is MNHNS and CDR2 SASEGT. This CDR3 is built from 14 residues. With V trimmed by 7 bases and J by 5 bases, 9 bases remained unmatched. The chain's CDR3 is CASNEQGATNEQYF. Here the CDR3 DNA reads TGTGCCAGCAACGAACAGGGGGCGACGAACGAGCAGTACTTC.

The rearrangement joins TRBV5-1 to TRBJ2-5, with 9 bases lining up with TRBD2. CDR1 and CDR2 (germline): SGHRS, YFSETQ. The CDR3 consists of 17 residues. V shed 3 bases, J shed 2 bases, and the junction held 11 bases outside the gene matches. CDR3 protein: CASSSGVASGNQETQYF. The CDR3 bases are TGCGCCAGCAGCTCCGGCGTGGCTAGCGGGAATCAAGAGACCCAGTACTTC.

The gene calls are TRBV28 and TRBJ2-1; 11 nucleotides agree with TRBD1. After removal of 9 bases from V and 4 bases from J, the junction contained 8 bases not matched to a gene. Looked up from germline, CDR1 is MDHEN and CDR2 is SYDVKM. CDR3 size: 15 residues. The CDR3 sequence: CASYIRDRGYNEQFF. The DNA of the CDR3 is TGTGCCAGTTACATCCGGGACAGGGGGTACAATGAGCAGTTCTTC.

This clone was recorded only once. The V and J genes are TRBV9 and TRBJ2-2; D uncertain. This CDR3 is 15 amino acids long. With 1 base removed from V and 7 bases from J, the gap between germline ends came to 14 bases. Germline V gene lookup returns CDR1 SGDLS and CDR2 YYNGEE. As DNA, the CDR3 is TGTGCCAGCAGCGTAACCTCTTTTGTCTACGGGGAGCTGTTTTTT. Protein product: CASSVTSFVYGELFF.

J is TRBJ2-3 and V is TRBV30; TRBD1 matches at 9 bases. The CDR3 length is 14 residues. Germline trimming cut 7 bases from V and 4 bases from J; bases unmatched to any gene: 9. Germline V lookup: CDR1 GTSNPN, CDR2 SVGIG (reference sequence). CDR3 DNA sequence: TGTGCCTCCTCTACAGGGGGCGACGCAGATACGCAGTATTTT. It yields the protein CASSTGGDADTQYF.

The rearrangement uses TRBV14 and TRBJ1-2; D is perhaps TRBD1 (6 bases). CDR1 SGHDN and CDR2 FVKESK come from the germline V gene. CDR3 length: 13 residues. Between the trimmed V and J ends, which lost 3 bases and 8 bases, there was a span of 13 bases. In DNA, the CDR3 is TGTGCCAGCAGCCAGGGGGACATGACCGGCTACACCTTC. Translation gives CASSQGDMTGYTF.

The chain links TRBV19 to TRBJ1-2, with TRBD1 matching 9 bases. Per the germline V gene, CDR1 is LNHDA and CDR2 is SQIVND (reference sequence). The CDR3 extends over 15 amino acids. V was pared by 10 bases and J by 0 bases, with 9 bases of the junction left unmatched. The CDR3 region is CATVDRGLANYGYTF. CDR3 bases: TGTGCCACCGTGGACAGGGGCCTAGCTAACTATGGCTACACCTTC.

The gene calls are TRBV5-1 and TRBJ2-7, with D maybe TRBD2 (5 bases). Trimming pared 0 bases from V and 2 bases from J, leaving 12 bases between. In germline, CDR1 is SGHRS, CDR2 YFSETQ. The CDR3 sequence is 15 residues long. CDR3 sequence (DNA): TGCGCCAGCAGCTTGGGGTCTAGCTACACCTACGAGCAGTACTTC. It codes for CASSLGSSYTYEQYF.

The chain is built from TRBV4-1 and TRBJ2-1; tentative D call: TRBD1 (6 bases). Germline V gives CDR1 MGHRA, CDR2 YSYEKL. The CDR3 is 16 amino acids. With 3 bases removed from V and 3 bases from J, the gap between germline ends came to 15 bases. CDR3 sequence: CASSQRGQLFYNEQFF. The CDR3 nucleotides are TGCGCCAGCAGCCAGAGAGGACAGCTTTTCTACAATGAGCAGTTCTTC.

CDR3 bases: TGTGCCAGTAAAGATAGCGGGAGCGTAAACACCGGGGAGCTGTTTTTT. It translates to CASKDSGSVNTGELFF. J is TRBJ2-2 and V is TRBV19; 9 bases are shared with TRBD2. Germline V gene lookup returns CDR1 LNHDA and CDR2 SQIVND (reference sequence). With V trimmed by 7 bases and J by 2 bases, 8 bases remained unmatched. The CDR3 runs to 16 residues.

The CDR3 spells CASSLALTGGTEAFF. The CDR3 DNA reads as TGCGCCAGCAGCTTGGCCTTAACAGGGGGCACTGAAGCTTTCTTT. The genes are TRBV5-1 and TRBJ1-1; 8 bases line up with TRBD1. Looked up from germline, CDR1 is SGHRS and CDR2 is YFSETQ. Trimming took 0 bases from V and 4 from J; bases not matched to a gene: 5. This CDR3 comprises 15 residues.

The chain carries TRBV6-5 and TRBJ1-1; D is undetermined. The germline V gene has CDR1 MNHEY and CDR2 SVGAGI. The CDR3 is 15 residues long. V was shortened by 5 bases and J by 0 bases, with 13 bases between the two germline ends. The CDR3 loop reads CASSPRGGLNTEAFF. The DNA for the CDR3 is TGTGCCAGCAGTCCCCGGGGAGGACTGAACACTGAAGCTTTCTTT.

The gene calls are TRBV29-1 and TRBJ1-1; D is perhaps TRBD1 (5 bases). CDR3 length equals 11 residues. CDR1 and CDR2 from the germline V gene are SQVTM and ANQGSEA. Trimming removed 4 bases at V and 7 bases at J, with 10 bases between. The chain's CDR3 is CSVAIRDEAFF. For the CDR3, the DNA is TGCAGCGTTGCCATCAGGGATGAAGCTTTCTTT.